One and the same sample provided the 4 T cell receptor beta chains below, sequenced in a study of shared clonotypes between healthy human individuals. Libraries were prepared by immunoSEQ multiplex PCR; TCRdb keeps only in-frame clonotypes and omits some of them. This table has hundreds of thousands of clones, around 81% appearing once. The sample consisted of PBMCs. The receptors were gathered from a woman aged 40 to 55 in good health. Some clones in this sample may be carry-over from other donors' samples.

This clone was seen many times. The CDR3 region is CASSLGGQASYGYTF. The CDR3 DNA follows: TGTGCCAGCAGCTTAGGGGGGCAGGCCAGCTATGGCTACACCTTC. This chain connects TRBV7-2 to TRBJ1-2; a possible D gene is TRBD1 (6 bases). Germline CDR1 and CDR2: SGHTA and FQGNSA. CDR3 size: 15 residues. The germline V and J ends were trimmed by 1 base and 4 bases, with 13 bases remaining between them.

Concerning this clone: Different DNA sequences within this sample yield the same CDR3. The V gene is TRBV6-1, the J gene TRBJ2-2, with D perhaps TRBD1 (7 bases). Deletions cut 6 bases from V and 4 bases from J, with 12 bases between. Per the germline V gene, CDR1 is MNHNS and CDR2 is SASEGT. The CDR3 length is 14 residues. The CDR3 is CASRGQGGTGELFF. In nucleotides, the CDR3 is TGTGCCAGCAGAGGGCAGGGGGGCACCGGGGAGCTGTTTTTT.

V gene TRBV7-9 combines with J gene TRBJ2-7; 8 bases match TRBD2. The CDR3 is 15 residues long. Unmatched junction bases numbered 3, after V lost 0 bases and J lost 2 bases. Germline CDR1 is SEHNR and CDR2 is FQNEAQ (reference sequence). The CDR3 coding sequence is TGTGCCAGCAGCTTAGCTAGCGGGAAAACCTACGAGCAGTACTTC. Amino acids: CASSLASGKTYEQYF.

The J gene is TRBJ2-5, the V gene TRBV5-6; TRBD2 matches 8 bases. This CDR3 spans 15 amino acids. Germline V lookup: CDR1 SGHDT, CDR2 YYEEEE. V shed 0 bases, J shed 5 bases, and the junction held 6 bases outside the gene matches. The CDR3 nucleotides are TGTGCCAGCAGCTTGGCCGGGAGGGCCTGGGAGACCCAGTACTTC. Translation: CASSLAGRAWETQYF.